This T cell receptor beta chain was sequenced for a study of T cells in localized non-small cell lung cancer. V dropped 4 bases and J dropped 0; count of bases not matched to a gene: 5. This CDR3 contains 15 residues. Germline CDR1 is SGHNT and CDR2 is YYREEE (reference sequence). Study-level points and caveats: A denser population of T cells in blood accompanied longer overall survival. Appearances in adjacent lung were noted for a median about 50 of the top 100 tumor clones. Heterogeneity cannot be ruled out, as sequencing used one tumor region only. Uninvolved neighboring lung showed the greatest T cell clonality, exceeding tumor.

Notes on this clone: What it binds is unknown.

Measured with immunoSEQ multiplex PCR; TCRdb has only the in-frame clones, and not every one. Seen here are approximately 72,000 clones, approximately 84% observed once, and the top ten hold 13%. The material sequenced was peripheral blood, taken before any cancer treatment. This TCR came from a female donor at least 60 years old with stage I lung adenocarcinoma. The chain uses TRBV5-4 and TRBJ2-7; 9 bases are shared with TRBD1. CDR3 bases: TGTGCCAGCAGCACGGACAGGGGAAGCTCCTACGAGCAGTACTTC. Translated: CASSTDRGSSYEQYF.